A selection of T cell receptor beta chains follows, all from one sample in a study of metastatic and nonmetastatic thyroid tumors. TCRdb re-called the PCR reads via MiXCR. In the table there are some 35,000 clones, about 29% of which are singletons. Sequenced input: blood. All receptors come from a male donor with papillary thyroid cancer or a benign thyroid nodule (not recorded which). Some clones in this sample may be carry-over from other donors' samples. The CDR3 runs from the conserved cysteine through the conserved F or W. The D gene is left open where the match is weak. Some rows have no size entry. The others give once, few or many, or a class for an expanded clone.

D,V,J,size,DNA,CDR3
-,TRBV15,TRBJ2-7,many,TGTGCCACCAGCAGAGATCAGGGACGGGCTCCCACCGAGCAGTACTTC,CATSRDQGRAPTEQYF
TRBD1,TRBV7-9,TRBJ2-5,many,TGTGCCAGCAGTCCGGACAGGGTCCCAGAGACCCAGTACTTC,CASSPDRVPETQYF
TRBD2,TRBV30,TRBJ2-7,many,TGTGCCTGGAGTCTTCCGGGAGGACAGCAGTACTTC,CAWSLPGGQQYF
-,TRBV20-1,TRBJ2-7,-,TGCAGTGCCTTCGGGGGAGTGATGGACGAGCAGTACTTC,CSAFGGVMDEQYF
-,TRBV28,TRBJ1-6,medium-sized,TGTGCCAGCAGCGGACCCGGGGGCCGAAATTCACCCCTCCACTTT,CASSGPGGRNSPLHF
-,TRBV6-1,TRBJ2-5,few,TGTGCCAGCAGTGAAAGTCGTATAACTTTAGAAGAGACCCAGTACTTC,CASSESRITLEETQYF
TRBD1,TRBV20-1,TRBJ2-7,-,TGCAGTGCTAGAGGGATAACCGGGACAGGGAGCTCCTACGAGCAGTACTTC,CSARGITGTGSSYEQYF
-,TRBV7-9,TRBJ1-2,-,TGTGCCAGCAGCTTAGCCCAGGGAGGCGGCTATGGCTACACCTTC,CASSLAQGGGYGYTF
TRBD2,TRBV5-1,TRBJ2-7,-,TGCGCCAGCAGCTTGGGCGGGAGTGGGTACTACGAGCAGTACTTC,CASSLGGSGYYEQYF
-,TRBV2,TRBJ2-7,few,TGTGCCAGCGGCAAGCCGGGCTACGAGCAGTACTTC,CASGKPGYEQYF
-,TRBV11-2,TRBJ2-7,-,TGTGCCAGCAGCTTAGCTTGGTACGAGCAGTACTTC,CASSLAWYEQYF
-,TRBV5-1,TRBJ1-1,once,TGCGCCAGCAGTAGTTCGAACACTGAAGCTTTCTTT,CASSSSNTEAFF
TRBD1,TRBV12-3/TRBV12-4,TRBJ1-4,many,TGTGCCAGCAGCTCCGACAGGGTGGTAAACGATGAAAAACTGTTTTTT,CASSSDRVVNDEKLFF
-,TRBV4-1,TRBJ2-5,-,TGCGCCAGCAGGTTCCATAACGAAGAGACCCAGTACTTC,CASRFHNEETQYF
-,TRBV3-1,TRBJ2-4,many,TGTGCCAGCAGTGGGCGGGGTGAGGCCAAAAACATTCAGTACTTC,CASSGRGEAKNIQYF
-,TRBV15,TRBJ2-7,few,TGTGCCACCAGCAGAGCCCTCAAGGCCAGAAACTACGAGCAGTACTTC,CATSRALKARNYEQYF
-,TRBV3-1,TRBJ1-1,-,TGTGCCAGCAGCTCCAGGGGAGACGGCACTGAAGCTTTCTTT,CASSSRGDGTEAFF
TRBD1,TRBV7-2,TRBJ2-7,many,TGTGCCAGCAGCTTGGGACAGGGTGCCTACGAGCAGTACTTC,CASSLGQGAYEQYF
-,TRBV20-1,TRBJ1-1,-,TGCAGTGCTAGCCAGGGGACTGAAGCTTTCTTT,CSASQGTEAFF
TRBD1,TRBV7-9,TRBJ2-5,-,TGTGCCAGCAGCTTGAGTGGACAGGGACTTCAAGAGACCCAGTACTTC,CASSLSGQGLQETQYF
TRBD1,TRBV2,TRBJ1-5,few,TGTGCCAGCAGTGCCGACAGGGACCAGCCCCAGCATTTT,CASSADRDQPQHF
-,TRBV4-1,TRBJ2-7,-,TGCGCCAGCAGCCAAGTTAGCCTTAACTACGAGCAGTACTTC,CASSQVSLNYEQYF
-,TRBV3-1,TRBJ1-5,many,TGTGCCAGCAGCGTCGGAAATAGCAATCAGCCCCAGCATTTT,CASSVGNSNQPQHF
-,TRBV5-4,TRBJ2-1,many,TGTGCCAGCAGCTTGTTCCACGCAGGGGCGAACTACAATGAGCAGTTCTTC,CASSLFHAGANYNEQFF
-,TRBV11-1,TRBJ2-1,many,TGTGCCAGCAGCCCTACAACAAACAATGAGCAGTTCTTC,CASSPTTNNEQFF
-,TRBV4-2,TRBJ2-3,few,TGTGCCAGCAGCCATAATCTGGGAGTGGATACGCAGTATTTT,CASSHNLGVDTQYF
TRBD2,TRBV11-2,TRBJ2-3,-,TGTGCCAGCAGCTTAGAGATAGCGGGCCCCCCAGATACGCAGTATTTT,CASSLEIAGPPDTQYF
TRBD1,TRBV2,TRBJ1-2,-,TGTGCCAGCAGTGGACAGGGCGCACAACTCTATGGCTACACCTTC,CASSGQGAQLYGYTF